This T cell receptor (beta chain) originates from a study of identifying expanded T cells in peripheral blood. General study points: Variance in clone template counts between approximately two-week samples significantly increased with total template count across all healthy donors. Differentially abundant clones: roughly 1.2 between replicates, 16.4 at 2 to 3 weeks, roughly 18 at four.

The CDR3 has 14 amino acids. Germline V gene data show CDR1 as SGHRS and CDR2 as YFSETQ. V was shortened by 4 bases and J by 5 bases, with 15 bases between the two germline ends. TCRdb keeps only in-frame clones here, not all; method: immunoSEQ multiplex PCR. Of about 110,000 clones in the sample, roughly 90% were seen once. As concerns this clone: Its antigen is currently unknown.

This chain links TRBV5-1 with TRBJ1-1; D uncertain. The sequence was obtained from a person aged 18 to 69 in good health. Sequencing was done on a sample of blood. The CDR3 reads CASSQPDGVTEAFF. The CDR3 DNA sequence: TGCGCCAGCAGCCAGCCTGACGGGGTTACTGAAGCTTTCTTT.